The present entry profiles one T cell receptor beta chain with its context. No antigen is known for it. Base qualities are missing; no much larger clone stands one base away. The CDR3 numbers 12 residues from cysteine through phenylalanine. Just the 36-base CDR3 DNA is kept, in frame starting at base 1. The V and J ends are trimmed by 2 bases and 2 bases, leaving 3 bases between them. CDR1 and CDR2 are drawn from the germline V gene: MRHNA, SNTAGT. Genomic DNA was extracted with the Qiagen DNeasy kit from unsorted PBMCs and from negatively selected CD4+ and CD8+ fractions. TCR beta CDR3 regions were subjected to amplification by immunoSEQ multiplex PCR with primers that anneal to V and J segments. Amplification bias was minimized using a synthetic immune receptor repertoire, and residual bias was removed computationally after sequencing. In the source study's methods: Custom Python scripts were used to quantify repertoire diversity as the Shannon entropy index. The unsorted, CD4+ and CD8+ repertoires were each analyzed separately, with the exception of combined analyses, where CD4+ and CD8+ sequences were merged in silico. Clonal expansion was defined as at least a 2-fold frequency increase after treatment relative to C1D1, with a pseudocount of 0.5 for undetected baseline clones. Clones with 0 or 1 copy at C1D1 were defined as singleton clones, while clones with 2 or more copies were defined as non-singleton clones. By matching protein sequences in sorted samples from the same patient, clones expanded in unsorted samples were annotated as CD4+, CD8+ or unknown. Wilcoxon tests were applied to paired samples to test diversity changes from C1D1 to C4D1. This is the immuneACCESS table as TCRdb keeps it, with only in-frame sequences that have V and J called. A part of the clones is gone; compared with another copy, unresolved V genes explain less than half, and the rest is unexplained. From that table come the V and J calls and clone size; the DNA was used to work out D and trimming. The sample profile shows approximately 27,000 clones; approximately 84% of them were found once. The ten largest clones add up to roughly 2.5% of the sample.

The time point label, read with the paper, signifies: cycle 1 day 1 (C1D1), immediately before nivolumab initiation. Every trial patient had relapsed after autologous stem cell transplantation, and cohorts A, B and C differed in prior brentuximab vedotin exposure. The trial cohort included 45 to 65 patients with relapsed/refractory classical Hodgkin lymphoma, and each patient had a best overall response of complete response, partial response or progressive disease. Single-agent nivolumab was administered to trial patients in the multi-cohort phase II CheckMate 205 trial. Best overall response was determined by an independent review committee according to the 2007 International Working Group response criteria. PBMCs from the trial were collected at three points: immediately before nivolumab initiation (C1D1), and during therapy at cycle 2 day 1 and cycle 4 day 1. Peripheral blood was collected in 8 mL Vacutainer Cell Preparation Tubes, from which PBMCs were isolated by centrifugation and then cryopreserved.

The data stem from a study of PD-1 blockade in classical Hodgkin lymphoma (TCRdb year 2020). As for the study more broadly: Nivolumab dosing was 3 mg/kg intravenously every 2 weeks, continuing until either disease progression or unacceptable toxicity. To define a peripheral blood immune signature of response to PD-1 blockade in classical Hodgkin lymphoma, the study combined TCR beta sequencing with CyTOF.

Study-level results and caveats: CD4+ but not CD8+ TCR diversity rose significantly by C4D1 (p=0.0027 vs p=0.16), most apparent in complete responders (p=0.02). Baseline TCR diversity was reported to be lower in newly diagnosed patients than in healthy donors, and even lower in relapsed/refractory patients. Patients starting nivolumab less than 1 year after ASCT had lower diversity and were excluded from later analyses to avoid confounding by immune reconstitution. Among trial patients, those achieving complete response had baseline diversity similar to that of newly diagnosed patients, while diversity was significantly lower in partial responders and progressors. The study was limited to a single clinical trial cohort, and causes of repertoire differences, possibly disease activity or prior therapy, remained undefined.

The receptor comes from a human donor with classical Hodgkin lymphoma. Sequenced material: peripheral blood mononuclear cells (PBMCs), taken at baseline. The chain is made from TRBV6-4 and TRBJ1-2; the D segment cannot be called with confidence. The CDR3: CASSDRNYGYTF. The DNA sequence is as follows: TGTGCCAGCAGTGACAGGAACTATGGCTACACCTTC.